This TCR beta chain was found in a study of CD8+ T cells in alopecia areata. V lost 5 bases and J 1 base, leaving 8 bases between the germline ends. The CDR3 has 14 residues. CDR1 is SSHAT, CDR2 FNYEAQ, per germline (reference sequence). Treatment denoted: oral pan-JAK inhibitor, 5-10 mg twice daily. Extraction and reverse transcription of RNA yielded cDNA as the sequencing template. The data were produced by immunoSEQ multiplex PCR, yet TCRdb's version contains in-frame clones alone and is incomplete. This table has approximately 210,000 clones, more than 55% appearing once. The source material was CD4+ T cells sorted from blood, sampled around week 46, from a patient treated with tofacitinib. The clonotype was recovered from a human donor with alopecia areata. The chain has TRBV7-7 and TRBJ2-2; D gene unclear. The CDR3 region has the DNA TGTGCCAGCAGCCCGCTACAGAACACCGGGGAGCTGTTTTTT. The encoded protein is CASSPLQNTGELFF.